This T cell receptor beta chain appears in the sequencing data of a study of shared clonotypes between healthy human individuals. Profiling relied on immunoSEQ multiplex PCR, and the TCRdb table lists in-frame clones only, not all of them. This sample yields 2,100,000 or so clones, of which approximately 95% are seen a single time; roughly 0.13% belongs to the top ten. J lost 3 bases, V lost 6 bases, and 6 bases had no gene match. The CDR3 extends over 15 amino acids. The germline gives CDR1 MNHEY, CDR2 SMNVEV (reference sequence). The clonotype was recovered from a man aged 18 to 29 in good health. The sequenced sample was naive CD4+ T cells sorted from blood. Specified subset: CD45RA+ positively selected. V is TRBV27 and J is TRBJ2-1; 9 nucleotides match TRBD2. CDR3 sequence reads: CASSQGLALYNEQFF. For the CDR3, the DNA is TGTGCCAGCAGCCAAGGACTAGCGCTCTACAATGAGCAGTTCTTC.